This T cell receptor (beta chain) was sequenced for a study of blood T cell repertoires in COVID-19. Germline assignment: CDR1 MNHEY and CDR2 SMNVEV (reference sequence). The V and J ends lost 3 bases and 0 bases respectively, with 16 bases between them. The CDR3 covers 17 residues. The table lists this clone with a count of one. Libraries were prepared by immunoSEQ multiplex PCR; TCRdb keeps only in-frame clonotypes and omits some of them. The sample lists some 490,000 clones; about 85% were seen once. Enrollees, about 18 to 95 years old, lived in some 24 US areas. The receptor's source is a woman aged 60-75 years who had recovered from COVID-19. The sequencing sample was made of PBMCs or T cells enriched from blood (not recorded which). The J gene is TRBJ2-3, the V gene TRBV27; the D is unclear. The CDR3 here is CASSFRSTSASTDTQYF. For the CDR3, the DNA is TGTGCCAGCAGTTTTCGGTCTACCTCTGCTAGCACAGATACGCAGTATTTT.